This T cell receptor (beta chain) was obtained from a study of blood T cells in healthy people across ages. Next came a second PCR, run for about 7 to 12 cycles, which used a sample-barcoded 5' primer along with a J-beta primer mix. Via MiXCR, TCRdb re-called the 5' RACE reads, giving one row per CDR3 protein. The data show 1,500,000 or so distinct CDR3 sequences, with approximately 63% seen just once and 5% to 7% held by the top ten. V was trimmed by 0 bases and J by 5 bases, leaving 13 bases between them. Germline V gives CDR1 DFQATT, CDR2 SNEGSKA (reference sequence). The CDR3 sequence is 14 residues long.

J is TRBJ1-1 and V is TRBV20-1, with D perhaps TRBD1 (5 bases). Sequencing was carried out using blood. The receptor's source is a young man in good health. In DNA, the CDR3 is TGCAGTGCTAGAGATAACGATTGGGGGACTGAAGCTTTCTTT. As protein: CSARDNDWGTEAFF.